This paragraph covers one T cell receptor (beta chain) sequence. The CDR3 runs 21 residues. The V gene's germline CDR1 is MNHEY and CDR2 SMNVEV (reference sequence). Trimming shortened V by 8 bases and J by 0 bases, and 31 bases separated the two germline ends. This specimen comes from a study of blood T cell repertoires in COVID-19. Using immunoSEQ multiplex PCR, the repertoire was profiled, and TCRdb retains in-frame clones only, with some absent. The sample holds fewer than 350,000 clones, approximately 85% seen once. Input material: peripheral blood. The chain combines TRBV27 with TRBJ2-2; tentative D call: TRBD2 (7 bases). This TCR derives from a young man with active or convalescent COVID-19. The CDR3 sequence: CASLGGAHPQVQITNTGELFF. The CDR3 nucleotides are TGTGCCAGCCTGGGGGGGGCGCATCCACAAGTTCAGATCACGAACACCGGGGAGCTGTTTTTT.